This T cell receptor (beta chain) was identified during a study of T cell changes during pregnancy in multiple sclerosis (dated by TCRdb to between 2018 and 2020). With respect to the entire study: Changes in the T cell repertoire over the course of pregnancy were examined in this study in women with multiple sclerosis.

The germline V gene encodes CDR1 SGHTA and CDR2 FQGNSA. At the junction V is shortened by 3 bases and J by 3 bases, with 9 bases in between. The CDR3 holds 14 amino acids from the cysteine to the phenylalanine. Just CDR3 DNA is preserved here, 42 bases in frame from base 1. Receptors were amplified or captured by the immunoSEQ multiplex PCR assay. TCRdb provides this immuneACCESS table in a form limited to in-frame rearrangements. Some clones are lacking; in checked studies, under half of them reflect an unresolved V gene, and why the rest are absent is not known. Recorded for this sample are 60,000 or so clones; approximately 90% of them occurred a single time. The ten largest clones capture roughly 5.2% of the sample. Of note for this clone: The specificity of this receptor is unknown. No base quality values were provided; no much bigger clone lies one nucleotide off.

The origin of this receptor is a human donor whose cells served as feeder cells for cultures in a pregnancy study. The V gene is TRBV7-2 and the J gene is TRBJ1-5, with the D gene call left open. The sequenced sample consisted of peripheral blood from another person, used as feeder cells. The CDR3 corresponds to CASSFRGSNQPQHF. Read as DNA, the sequence is TGTGCCAGCAGCTTCCGTGGTTCCAATCAGCCCCAGCATTTT.